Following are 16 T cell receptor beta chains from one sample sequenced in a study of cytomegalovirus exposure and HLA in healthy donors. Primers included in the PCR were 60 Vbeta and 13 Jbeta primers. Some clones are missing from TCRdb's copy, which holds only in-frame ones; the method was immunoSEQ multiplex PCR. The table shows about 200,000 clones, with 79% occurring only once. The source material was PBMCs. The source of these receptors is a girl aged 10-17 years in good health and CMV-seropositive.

CDR3 sequence (DNA): TGCGCCAGCAGCCCCAACCCCGGAGGTCTAGAAGAGACCCAGTACTTC. It yields the protein CASSPNPGGLEETQYF. This chain joins TRBV4-1 and TRBJ2-5, with D possibly being TRBD2 (5 bases). The CDR3 spans 16 residues. Germline CDR1 and CDR2: MGHRA and YSYEKL. Trimming pared 4 bases from V and 3 bases from J, leaving 18 bases between.

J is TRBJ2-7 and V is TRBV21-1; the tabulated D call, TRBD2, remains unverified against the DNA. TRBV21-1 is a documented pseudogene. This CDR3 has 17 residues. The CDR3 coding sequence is TGTGCCAGCAGCAAACGAGGCCGTGCGCAGGGAGGTTACGAGCAGTACTTC. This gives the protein CASSKRGRAQGGYEQYF.

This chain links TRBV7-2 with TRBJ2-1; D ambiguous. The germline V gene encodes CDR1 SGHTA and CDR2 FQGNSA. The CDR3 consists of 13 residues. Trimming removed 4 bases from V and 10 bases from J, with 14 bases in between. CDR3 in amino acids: CASSYQPIREQFF. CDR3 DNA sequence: TGTGCCAGCAGCTATCAACCGATTCGGGAGCAGTTCTTC.

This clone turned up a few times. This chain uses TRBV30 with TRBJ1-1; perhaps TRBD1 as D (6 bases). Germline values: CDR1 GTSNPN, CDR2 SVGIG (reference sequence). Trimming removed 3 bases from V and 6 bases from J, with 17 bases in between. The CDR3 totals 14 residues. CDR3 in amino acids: CAWSEPGAPAEAFF. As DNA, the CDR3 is TGTGCCTGGAGCGAACCAGGGGCTCCAGCTGAAGCTTTCTTT.

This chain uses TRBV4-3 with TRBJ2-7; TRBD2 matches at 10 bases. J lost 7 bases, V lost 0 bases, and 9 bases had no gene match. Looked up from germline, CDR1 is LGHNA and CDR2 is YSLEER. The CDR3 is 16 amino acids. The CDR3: CASSQDLTSGAREQYF. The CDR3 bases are TGCGCCAGCAGCCAAGATCTAACTAGCGGGGCTCGGGAGCAGTACTTC.

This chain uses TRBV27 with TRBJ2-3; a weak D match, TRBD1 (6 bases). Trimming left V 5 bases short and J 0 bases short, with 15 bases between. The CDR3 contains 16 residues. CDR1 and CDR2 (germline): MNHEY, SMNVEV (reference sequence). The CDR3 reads CASSPSGHASTDTQYF. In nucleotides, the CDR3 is TGTGCCAGCAGTCCTTCGGGACACGCTAGCACAGATACGCAGTATTTT.

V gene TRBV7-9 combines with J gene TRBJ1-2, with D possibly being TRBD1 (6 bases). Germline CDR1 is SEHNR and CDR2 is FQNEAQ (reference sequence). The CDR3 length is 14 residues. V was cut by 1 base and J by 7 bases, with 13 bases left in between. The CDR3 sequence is CASSLEGGAGGYTF. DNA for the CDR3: TGTGCCAGCAGCTTAGAGGGGGGGGCCGGTGGCTACACCTTC.

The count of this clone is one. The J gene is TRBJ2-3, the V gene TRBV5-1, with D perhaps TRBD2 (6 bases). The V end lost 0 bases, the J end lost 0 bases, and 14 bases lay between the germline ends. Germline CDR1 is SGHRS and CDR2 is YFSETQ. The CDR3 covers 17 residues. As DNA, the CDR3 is TGCGCCAGCAGCTTGGAGCGACCGGGGACTAGCACAGATACGCAGTATTTT. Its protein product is CASSLERPGTSTDTQYF.

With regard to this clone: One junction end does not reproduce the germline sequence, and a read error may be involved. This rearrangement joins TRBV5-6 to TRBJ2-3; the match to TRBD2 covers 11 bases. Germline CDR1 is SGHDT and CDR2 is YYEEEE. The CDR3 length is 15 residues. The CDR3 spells CASSPGLAGTDTQYF. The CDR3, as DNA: TGTGCCAGCAGCCCCGGACTAGCGGGCACTGATACGCAGTATTTT.

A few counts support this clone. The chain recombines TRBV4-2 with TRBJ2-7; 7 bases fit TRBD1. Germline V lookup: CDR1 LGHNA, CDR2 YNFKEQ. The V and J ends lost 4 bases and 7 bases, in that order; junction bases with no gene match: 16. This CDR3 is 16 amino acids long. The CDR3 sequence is CASSPSHRDSRGEQYF. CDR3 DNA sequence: TGTGCCAGCAGCCCCTCCCACCGGGACAGCAGGGGAGAGCAGTACTTC.

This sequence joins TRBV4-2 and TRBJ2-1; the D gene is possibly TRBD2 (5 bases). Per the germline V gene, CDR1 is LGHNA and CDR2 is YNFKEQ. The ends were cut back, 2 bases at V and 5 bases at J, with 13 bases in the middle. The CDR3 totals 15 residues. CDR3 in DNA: TGTGCCAGCAGCCAACCGCCGCGCGGGCACAATGAGCAGTTCTTC. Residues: CASSQPPRGHNEQFF.

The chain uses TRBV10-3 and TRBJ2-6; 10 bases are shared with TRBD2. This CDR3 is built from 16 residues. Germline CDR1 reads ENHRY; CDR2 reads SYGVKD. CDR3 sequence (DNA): TGTGGGGCTAGCGGGGGTGAGAGCTCTGGGGCCAACGTCCTGACTTTC. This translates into CGASGGESSGANVLTF.

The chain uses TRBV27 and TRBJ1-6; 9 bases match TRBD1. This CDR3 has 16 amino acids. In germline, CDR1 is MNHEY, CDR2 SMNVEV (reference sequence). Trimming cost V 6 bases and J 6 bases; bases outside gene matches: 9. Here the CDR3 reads CASRYLETGGNSPLHF. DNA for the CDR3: TGTGCCAGCAGATACCTCGAGACAGGGGGTAATTCACCCCTCCACTTT.

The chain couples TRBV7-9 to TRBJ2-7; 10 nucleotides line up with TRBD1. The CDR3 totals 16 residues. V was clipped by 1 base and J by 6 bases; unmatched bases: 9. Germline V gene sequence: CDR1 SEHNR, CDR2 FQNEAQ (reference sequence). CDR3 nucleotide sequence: TGTGCCAGCAGCTTAGGGGCGGGACAGGGGTCTCGCGAGCAGTACTTC. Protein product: CASSLGAGQGSREQYF.

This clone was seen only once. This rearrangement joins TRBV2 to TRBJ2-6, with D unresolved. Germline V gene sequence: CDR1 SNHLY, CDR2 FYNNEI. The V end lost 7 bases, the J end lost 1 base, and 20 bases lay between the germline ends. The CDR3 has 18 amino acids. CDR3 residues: CASNEYQVPLSGANVLTF. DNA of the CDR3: TGTGCCAGCAACGAATATCAGGTCCCTCTGTCTGGGGCCAACGTCCTGACTTTC.

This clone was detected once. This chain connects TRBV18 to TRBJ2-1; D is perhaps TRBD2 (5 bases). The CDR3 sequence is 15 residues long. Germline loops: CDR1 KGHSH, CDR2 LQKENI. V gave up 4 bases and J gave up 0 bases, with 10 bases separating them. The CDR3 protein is CASSQDSVSYNEQFF. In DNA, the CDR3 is TGTGCCAGCTCACAGGACTCCGTCTCCTACAATGAGCAGTTCTTC.